This passage covers 5 T cell receptor beta chains from one sample sequenced in a study of CD8+ T cells in alopecia areata. Extraction of RNA preceded its reverse transcription into cDNA, which served as the sequencing template. Data came from immunoSEQ multiplex PCR; TCRdb stores just in-frame clones and leaves some out. The repertoire has roughly 170,000 clones, approximately 59% of them found once; the top ten carry under 15%. This sample comprised CD4+ T cells sorted from blood, obtained at week 0. All receptors derive from a human donor with alopecia areata.

The rearrangement joins TRBV4-1 to TRBJ1-4; D is possibly TRBD1 (6 bases). The V gene's germline CDR1 is MGHRA and CDR2 YSYEKL. Trimming left V 4 bases short and J 2 bases short, with 23 bases between. The CDR3 sequence is 19 residues long. The CDR3 DNA reads TGCGCCAGCAGCCTCCGAACCCCAGGGGTGGATGCGACTAATGAAAAACTGTTTTTT. Protein: CASSLRTPGVDATNEKLFF.

The chain joins TRBV2 to TRBJ2-5; the D is unclear. V dropped 6 bases and J dropped 4 bases, with 18 bases sitting between them. CDR1 and CDR2 from the germline V gene are SNHLY and FYNNEI. The CDR3 sequence is 15 residues long. The CDR3 spells CASSLGRAPAETQYF. In nucleotides, the CDR3 is TGTGCCAGCAGCCTCGGACGAGCGCCGGCAGAGACCCAGTACTTC.

Here the CDR3 DNA reads TGCAGCGTTGCCTGGGGAATTCGTACAGATACGCAGTATTTT. This gives the protein CSVAWGIRTDTQYF. The chain employs TRBV29-1 and TRBJ2-3; no definite D call. The V gene's germline CDR1 is SQVTM and CDR2 ANQGSEA. This CDR3 spans 14 amino acids. Between the trimmed V and J ends, which lost 4 bases and 3 bases, there was a span of 14 bases.

This sequence joins TRBV29-1 and TRBJ2-5; unclear D gene. Germline V gene lookup returns CDR1 SQVTM and CDR2 ANQGSEA. Trimming pared 7 bases from V and 4 bases from J, leaving 13 bases between. The CDR3 runs 12 residues. CDR3 nucleotides: TGCAGCGGGGCAGGTGGACGAGAGACCCAGTACTTC. Translation: CSGAGGRETQYF.

The CDR3 DNA reads as TGTGCCAGCAGTTTTAGGACAGGCTCTGAAGCTTTCTTT. Translated: CASSFRTGSEAFF. This rearrangement joins TRBV27 to TRBJ1-1; 7 bases match TRBD1. After removal of 3 bases from V and 6 bases from J, the junction contained 4 bases not matched to a gene. CDR3 length: 13 amino acids. Germline V lookup: CDR1 MNHEY, CDR2 SMNVEV (reference sequence).